This T cell receptor (beta chain) was sequenced during a study of OX40 agonist ivuxolimab in advanced cancers. From germline, CDR1 is SGHTA and CDR2 FQGTGA. V shed 4 bases, J shed 10 bases, and the junction held 7 bases outside the gene matches. The CDR3 totals 15 residues. Blood was sampled at baseline, cycle 4 day 1, and cycle 7 day 1. Profiling relied on immunoSEQ multiplex PCR, and the TCRdb table lists in-frame clones only, not all of them. The table shows 65,000 to 95,000 clones, with more than 90% occurring only once. This sample comprised CD4+ or CD8+ T cells sorted from blood, obtained in a trial of the OX40 agonist ivuxolimab. This chain joins TRBV7-3 and TRBJ2-1, with 13 bases lining up with TRBD2. The sequence derives from an adult with an advanced solid tumor such as melanoma, head and neck, liver or kidney cancer. The CDR3 reads CASSYWTSGSNEQFF. The CDR3 DNA sequence: TGTGCCAGCAGCTACTGGACTAGCGGGAGTAACGAGCAGTTCTTC.